The clone carrying this TCR beta chain was detected ten times or more. Each single cDNA molecule received a unique molecular identifier. TCRdb re-derived calls from the 5' RACE reads in MiXCR, one entry per CDR3 protein. The table includes just over 65,000 distinct CDR3 sequences, less than 15% detected once. The CDR3 is 15 residues long. Per the germline V gene, CDR1 is KGHSH and CDR2 is LQKENI. Trimming left V 0 bases short and J 1 base short, with 6 bases between. This entry belongs to a study of early T cells in non-severe SARS-CoV-2 infection. Study-level information: Sequencing was performed on bulk RNA from unsorted whole blood, leaving chains unpaired.

The chain joins TRBV18 to TRBJ2-2, with D hard to call. This TCR was recovered from an adult who was a healthcare worker with PCR-confirmed SARS-CoV-2 infection or an uninfected control (not recorded which). Sequenced: whole blood. The CDR3 sequence: CASSPPAVNTGELFF. The CDR3 DNA is TGTGCCAGCTCACCACCGGCGGTGAACACCGGGGAGCTGTTTTTT.